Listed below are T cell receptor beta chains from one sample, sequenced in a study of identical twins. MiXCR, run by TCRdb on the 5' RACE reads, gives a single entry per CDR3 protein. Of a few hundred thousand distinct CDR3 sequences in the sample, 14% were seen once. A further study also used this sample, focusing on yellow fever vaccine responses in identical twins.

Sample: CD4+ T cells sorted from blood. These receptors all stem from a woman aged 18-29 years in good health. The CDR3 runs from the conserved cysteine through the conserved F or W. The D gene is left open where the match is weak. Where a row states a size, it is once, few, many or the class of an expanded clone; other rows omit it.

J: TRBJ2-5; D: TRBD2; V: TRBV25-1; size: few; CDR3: CASSGQGLAGAETQYF; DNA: TGTGCCAGCAGTGGACAAGGACTAGCGGGGGCAGAGACCCAGTACTTC
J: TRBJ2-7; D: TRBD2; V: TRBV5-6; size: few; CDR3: CASSSGLARYEQYF; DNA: TGTGCCAGCAGCAGCGGACTAGCGCGGTACGAGCAGTACTTC
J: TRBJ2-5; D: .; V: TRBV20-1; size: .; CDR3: CSASRTQETQYF; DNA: TGCAGTGCTAGCCGGACTCAAGAGACCCAGTACTTC
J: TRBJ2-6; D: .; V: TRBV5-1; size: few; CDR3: CASSPTGTGANVLTF; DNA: TGCGCCAGCAGCCCAACTGGAACTGGGGCCAACGTCCTGACTTTC
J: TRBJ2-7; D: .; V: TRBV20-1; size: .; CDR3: CSATDGAYEQYF; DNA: TGCAGTGCTACCGACGGAGCCTACGAGCAGTACTTC
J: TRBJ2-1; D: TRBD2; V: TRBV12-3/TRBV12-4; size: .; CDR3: CASSQNSGRVPHF; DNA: TGTGCCAGCAGTCAAAATAGCGGGAGGGTACCCCACTTC
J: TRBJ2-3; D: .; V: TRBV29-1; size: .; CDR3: CSVQAPDTQYF; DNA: TGCAGCGTCCAAGCCCCAGATACGCAGTATTTT
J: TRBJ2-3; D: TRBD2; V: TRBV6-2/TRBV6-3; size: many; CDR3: CASSPKTPGLAGGTSTDTQYF; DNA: TGTGCCAGCAGTCCGAAAACCCCGGGACTAGCCGGCGGTACTAGCACAGATACGCAGTATTTT
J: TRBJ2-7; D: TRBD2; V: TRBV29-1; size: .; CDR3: CSAGTSVYEQYF; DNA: TGCAGCGCCGGGACTAGCGTTTACGAGCAGTACTTC
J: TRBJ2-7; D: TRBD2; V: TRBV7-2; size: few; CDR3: CASSLVLAGPSYEQYF; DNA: TGTGCCAGCAGCTTAGTGCTAGCGGGACCCTCCTACGAGCAGTACTTC
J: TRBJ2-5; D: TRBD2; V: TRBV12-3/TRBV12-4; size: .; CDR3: CASSPIAGGQETQYF; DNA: TGTGCCAGCAGTCCCATAGCGGGGGGGCAAGAGACCCAGTACTTC
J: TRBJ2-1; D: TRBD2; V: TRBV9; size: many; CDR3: CASSFGTSGNYNEQFF; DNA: TGTGCCAGCAGCTTCGGGACTAGCGGGAACTACAATGAGCAGTTCTTC
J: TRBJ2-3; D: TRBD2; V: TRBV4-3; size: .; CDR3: CASSSGREGRLDTQYF; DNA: TGCGCCAGCAGCTCAGGACGGGAGGGCCGTTTAGATACGCAGTATTTT
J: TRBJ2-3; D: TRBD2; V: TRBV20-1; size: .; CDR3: CSAETTSGRSLYTDTQYF; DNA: TGCAGTGCCGAAACCACTAGCGGGAGGTCCCTCTACACAGATACGCAGTATTTT
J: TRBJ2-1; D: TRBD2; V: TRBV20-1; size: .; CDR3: CSARVGLAVSYNEQFF; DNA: TGCAGTGCTAGAGTTGGACTAGCGGTCTCCTACAATGAGCAGTTCTTC
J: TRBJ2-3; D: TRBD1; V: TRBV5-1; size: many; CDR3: CASSFSLRQGMTDTQYF; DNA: TGCGCCAGCAGCTTTTCCCTTCGACAGGGAATGACAGATACGCAGTATTTT
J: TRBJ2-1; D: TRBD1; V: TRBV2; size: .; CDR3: CASSPDRGRRNEQFF; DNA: TGTGCCAGCAGTCCAGACAGGGGGCGCAGAAATGAGCAGTTCTTC
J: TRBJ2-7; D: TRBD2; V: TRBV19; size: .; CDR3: CASSKERAGASYEQYF; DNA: TGTGCCAGTAGTAAAGAAAGAGCGGGAGCTTCCTACGAGCAGTACTTC
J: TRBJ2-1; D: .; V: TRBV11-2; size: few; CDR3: CASSTAIISYNEQFF; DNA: TGTGCCAGCAGCACAGCCATAATCTCCTACAATGAGCAGTTCTTC
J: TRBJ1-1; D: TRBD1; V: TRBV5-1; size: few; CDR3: CASSPQGAGTEAFF; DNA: TGCGCCAGCAGTCCCCAGGGGGCGGGCACTGAAGCTTTCTTT
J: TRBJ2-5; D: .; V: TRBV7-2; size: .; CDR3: CASSMHYTPQETQYF; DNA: TGTGCCAGCAGCATGCACTACACCCCTCAAGAGACCCAGTACTTC
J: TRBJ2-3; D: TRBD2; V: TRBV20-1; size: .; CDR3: CSARDGRTSGFSDTQYF; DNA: TGCAGTGCTAGAGATGGCCGGACTAGCGGGTTTTCAGATACGCAGTATTTT
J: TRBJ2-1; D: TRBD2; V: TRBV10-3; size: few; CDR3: CATSDSAGYDEQFF; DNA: TGTGCCACCTCCGACTCAGCGGGATATGATGAGCAGTTCTTC
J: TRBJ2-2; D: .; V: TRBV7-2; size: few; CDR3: CASSLKHTGELFF; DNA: TGTGCCAGCAGCTTAAAGCACACCGGGGAGCTGTTTTTT
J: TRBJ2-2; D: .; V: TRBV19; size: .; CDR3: CASSRGDWVAGELFF; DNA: TGTGCCAGTAGCCGGGGCGATTGGGTTGCCGGGGAGCTGTTTTTT
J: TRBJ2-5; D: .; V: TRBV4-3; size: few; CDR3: CASSQEARGPETQYF; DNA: TGCGCCAGCAGCCAAGAGGCCAGAGGTCCAGAGACCCAGTACTTC
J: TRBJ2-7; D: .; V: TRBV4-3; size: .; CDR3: CASSQALRYYYEQYF; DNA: TGCGCCAGCAGCCAAGCTCTCCGGTACTACTACGAGCAGTACTTC
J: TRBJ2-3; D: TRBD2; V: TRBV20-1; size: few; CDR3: CSARERLAGEIHRSTDTQYF; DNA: TGCAGTGCTAGAGAAAGACTAGCGGGAGAAATTCACCGCAGCACAGATACGCAGTATTTT
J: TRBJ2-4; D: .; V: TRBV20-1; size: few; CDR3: CSASRELRTTKNIQYF; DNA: TGCAGTGCAAGCCGAGAACTGAGGACTACCAAAAACATTCAGTACTTC
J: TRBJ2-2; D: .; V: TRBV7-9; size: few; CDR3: CASSRGGGFTGELFF; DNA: TGTGCCAGCAGCCGCGGTGGGGGGTTCACCGGGGAGCTGTTTTTT
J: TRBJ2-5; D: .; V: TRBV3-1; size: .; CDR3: CASSHLETQYF; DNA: TGTGCCAGCAGCCACTTGGAGACCCAGTACTTC
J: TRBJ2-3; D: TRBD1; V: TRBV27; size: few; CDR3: CASRKQGWYVTDTQYF; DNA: TGTGCCAGCAGAAAACAGGGGTGGTATGTGACAGATACGCAGTATTTT
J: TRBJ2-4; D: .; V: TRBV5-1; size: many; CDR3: CASSLGETLAKNIQYF; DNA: TGCGCCAGCAGCTTGGGGGAAACCCTAGCCAAAAACATTCAGTACTTC
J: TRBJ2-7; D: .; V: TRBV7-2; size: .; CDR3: CASSLEVSGPYEQYF; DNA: TGTGCCAGCAGCTTAGAGGTTAGCGGCCCCTACGAGCAGTACTTC
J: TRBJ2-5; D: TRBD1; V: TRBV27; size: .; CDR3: CASSPDRITIKTQYF; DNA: TGTGCCAGCAGTCCGGACAGGATAACCATAAAGACCCAGTACTTC
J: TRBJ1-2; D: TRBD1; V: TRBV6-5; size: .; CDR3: CASSSDRVAGYTF; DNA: TGTGCCAGCAGTTCGGACAGGGTCGCCGGCTACACCTTC
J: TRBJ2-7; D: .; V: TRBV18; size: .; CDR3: CASSPTDGSYEQYF; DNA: TGTGCCAGCTCACCAACGGACGGTTCCTACGAGCAGTACTTC
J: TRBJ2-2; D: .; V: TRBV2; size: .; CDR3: CASISGLRTGELFF; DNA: TGTGCCAGCATCTCGGGACTGAGGACCGGGGAGCTGTTTTTT
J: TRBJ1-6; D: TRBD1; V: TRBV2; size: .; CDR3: CASCRSGTGGLSPLHF; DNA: TGTGCCAGCTGTCGTTCCGGGACAGGGGGTCTCTCACCCCTCCACTTT
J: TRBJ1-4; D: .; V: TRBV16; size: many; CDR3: CASSQSGATNEKLFF; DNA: TGTGCCAGCAGCCAATCGGGGGCAACTAATGAAAAACTGTTTTTT
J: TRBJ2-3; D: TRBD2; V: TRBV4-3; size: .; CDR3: CASSQDLAGGGYPDTQYF; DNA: TGCGCCAGCAGCCAAGATCTAGCGGGAGGGGGTTATCCAGATACGCAGTATTTT
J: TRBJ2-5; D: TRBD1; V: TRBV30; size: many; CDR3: CAWSATGVQYF; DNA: TGTGCCTGGAGTGCGACAGGGGTCCAGTACTTC
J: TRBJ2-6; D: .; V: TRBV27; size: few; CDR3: CASSFFGAQGLAGANVLTF; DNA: TGTGCCAGCAGTTTTTTTGGGGCGCAGGGACTGGCGGGGGCCAACGTCCTGACTTTC
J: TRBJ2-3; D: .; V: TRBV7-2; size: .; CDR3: CASSPPPGQTDTQYF; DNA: TGTGCCAGCAGCCCCCCGCCGGGGCAGACAGATACGCAGTATTTT
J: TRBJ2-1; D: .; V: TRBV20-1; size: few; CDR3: CSARDFHPQRYNEQFF; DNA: TGCAGTGCTAGAGATTTCCACCCCCAGAGATACAATGAGCAGTTCTTC
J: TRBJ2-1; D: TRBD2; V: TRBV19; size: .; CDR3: CASSITTSGSRNEQFF; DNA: TGTGCCAGTAGTATAACTACTAGCGGGAGCAGGAATGAGCAGTTCTTC
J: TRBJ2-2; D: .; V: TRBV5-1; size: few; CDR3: CASSLARGGTGELFF; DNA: TGCGCCAGCAGCTTGGCCAGGGGAGGCACCGGGGAGCTGTTTTTT
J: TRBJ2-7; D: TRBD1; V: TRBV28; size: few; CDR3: CASSWDSYEQYF; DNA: TGTGCCAGCAGTTGGGACAGCTACGAGCAGTACTTC
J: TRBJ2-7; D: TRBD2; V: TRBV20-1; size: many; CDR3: CSASTTGLAVYEQYF; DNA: TGCAGTGCTAGCACTACGGGACTAGCGGTCTACGAGCAGTACTTC
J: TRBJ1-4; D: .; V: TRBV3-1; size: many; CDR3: CASSQWSTNEKLFF; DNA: TGTGCCAGCAGCCAGTGGTCAACTAATGAAAAACTGTTTTTT
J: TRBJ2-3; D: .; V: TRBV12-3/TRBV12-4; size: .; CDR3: CASSLGAGADTQYF; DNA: TGTGCCAGCAGTCTCGGGGCGGGTGCAGATACGCAGTATTTT
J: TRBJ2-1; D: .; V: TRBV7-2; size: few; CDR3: CASSLEGIEQFF; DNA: TGTGCCAGCAGCTTAGAAGGGATAGAGCAGTTCTTC
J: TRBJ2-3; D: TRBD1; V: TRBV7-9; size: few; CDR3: CASSEGQGITDTQYF; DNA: TGTGCCAGCAGCGAAGGACAGGGGATCACAGATACGCAGTATTTT